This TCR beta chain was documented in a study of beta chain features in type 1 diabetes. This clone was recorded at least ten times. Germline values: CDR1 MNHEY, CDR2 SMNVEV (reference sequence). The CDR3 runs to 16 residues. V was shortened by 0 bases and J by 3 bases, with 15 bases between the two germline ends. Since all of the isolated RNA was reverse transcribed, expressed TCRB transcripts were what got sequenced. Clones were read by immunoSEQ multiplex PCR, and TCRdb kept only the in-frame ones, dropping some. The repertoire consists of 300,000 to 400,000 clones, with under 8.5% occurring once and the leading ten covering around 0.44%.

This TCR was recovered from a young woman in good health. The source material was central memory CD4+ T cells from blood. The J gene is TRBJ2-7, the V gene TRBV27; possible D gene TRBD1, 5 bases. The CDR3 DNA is TGTGCCAGCAGTTTATCTGGGCGCCTCAGGGACTACGAGCAGTACTTC. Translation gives CASSLSGRLRDYEQYF.